One and the same sample provided the 10 T cell receptor beta chains below, sequenced in a study of vaccination and CD4 T cells after COVID-19. Treatment specified: approximately 11-day PBMC culture with coronavirus spike peptide pools or control peptides (ViraFEST assay). For these receptors, no antigen is known. The Oncomine TCR Beta short-read assay generated sequence data from the DNA of cultured CD4+ T cells. Via MiXCR, TCRdb re-called the PCR reads, giving one row per CDR3 protein. The sample lists more than 15,000 distinct CDR3 sequences, approximately 67% occurring once. The sample consisted of CD4+ T cells from blood, cultured in vitro. The receptors here all came from a human donor who had recovered from COVID-19.

The rearrangement joins TRBV7-9 to TRBJ1-1; tentative D call: TRBD1 (6 bases). The CDR3 length is 17 residues. CDR1 is SEHNR, CDR2 FQNEAQ, per germline (reference sequence). Between the trimmed V and J ends, which lost 1 base and 3 bases, there was a span of 18 bases. The CDR3 sequence: CASSLGELAGAHTEAFF. The CDR3 bases are TGTGCCAGCAGCTTAGGGGAACTGGCAGGGGCGCACACTGAAGCTTTCTTT.

As concerns this clonotype: A clone one base away is much larger, so this may be a read error. The genes are TRBV12-3 or TRBV12-4 and TRBJ2-1; D gene uncertain. The CDR3 spans 16 residues. V shed 9 bases and J shed 2 bases, with 20 bases lying between them. The CDR3 spells CARASYQPGPYNEQFF. The CDR3 region has the DNA TGTGCCAGAGCTTCTTACCAGCCCGGCCCCTACAATGAGCAGTTCTTC.

The chain employs TRBV6-5 and TRBJ2-7; 10 nucleotides agree with TRBD1. CDR1 is MNHEY and CDR2 is SVGAGI in the germline V gene. Trimming removed 4 bases from V and 4 bases from J; junction bases left unmatched: 4. The CDR3 has 14 residues. DNA of the CDR3: TGTGCCAGCAGTTCTCGGGACAGGGGTTACGAGCAGTACTTC. Its protein is CASSSRDRGYEQYF.

V gene TRBV19 combines with J gene TRBJ1-2; D call uncertain. The CDR3 consists of 15 residues. The V gene's germline CDR1 is LNHDA and CDR2 SQIVND (reference sequence). The V end lost 6 bases, the J end lost 4 bases, and 18 bases lay between the germline ends. The DNA for the CDR3 is TGTGCCAGTAGGCGGAGCACGCGATATCTCTATGGCTACACCTTC. It translates to CASRRSTRYLYGYTF.

The chain links TRBV6-2 or TRBV6-3 to TRBJ2-5, with 7 bases fitting TRBD2. Germline assignment: CDR1 MNHEY and CDR2 SVGEGT. This CDR3 is built from 16 residues. With 1 base clipped from V and 3 bases from J, the junction kept 8 bases outside the gene matches. The CDR3 DNA reads as TGTGCCAGCAGTTACTGGGACCGGACTAGGGAAGAGACCCAGTACTTC. It codes for CASSYWDRTREETQYF.

This chain joins TRBV2 and TRBJ2-5, with D perhaps TRBD2 (5 bases). CDR3 length equals 15 residues. Germline assignment: CDR1 SNHLY and CDR2 FYNNEI. V was shortened by 2 bases and J by 4 bases, with 14 bases between the two germline ends. CDR3 loop: CASSEIEGVGETQYF. CDR3 nucleotide sequence: TGTGCCAGCAGTGAAATTGAGGGAGTAGGAGAGACCCAGTACTTC.

The CDR3 nucleotides are TGTGCCACCAGTTTAGGAGACTTGGCCCAGCATTTT. The encoded protein is CATSLGDLAQHF. The chain couples TRBV24-1 to TRBJ1-5, with no clear D. CDR1 is KGHDR, CDR2 SFDVKD, per germline. V lost 6 bases and J lost 11, with 13 bases in between. CDR3 length: 12 amino acids.

The chain carries TRBV29-1 and TRBJ2-5, with D tentatively TRBD1 (5 bases). Germline V gene data show CDR1 as SQVTM and CDR2 as ANQGSEA. The CDR3 is made up of 13 amino acids. Trimming took 2 bases from V and 2 from J, leaving 9 bases between them. The CDR3: CSVERQLQETQYF. DNA for the CDR3: TGCAGCGTTGAACGACAGCTACAAGAGACCCAGTACTTC.

The V gene is TRBV30, the J gene TRBJ1-1, with 7 bases lining up with TRBD1. Trimming took 1 base from V and 4 from J; bases not matched to a gene: 0. The CDR3 loop spans 12 amino acids. CDR1 and CDR2 (germline): GTSNPN, SVGIG (reference sequence). For the CDR3, the DNA is TGTGCCTGGAGTGACAGGGGCACTGAAGCTTTCTTT. The encoded protein is CAWSDRGTEAFF.

The J gene is TRBJ1-1, the V gene TRBV6-5; TRBD1 matches at 8 bases. The CDR3 has 15 amino acids. Germline CDR1 and CDR2: MNHEY and SVGAGI. V was pared by 4 bases and J by 1 base, with 5 bases of the junction left unmatched. The CDR3, as DNA: TGTGCCAGCAGTTCCCGTGACAGGGGGAACACTGAAGCTTTCTTT. This sequence encodes CASSSRDRGNTEAFF.